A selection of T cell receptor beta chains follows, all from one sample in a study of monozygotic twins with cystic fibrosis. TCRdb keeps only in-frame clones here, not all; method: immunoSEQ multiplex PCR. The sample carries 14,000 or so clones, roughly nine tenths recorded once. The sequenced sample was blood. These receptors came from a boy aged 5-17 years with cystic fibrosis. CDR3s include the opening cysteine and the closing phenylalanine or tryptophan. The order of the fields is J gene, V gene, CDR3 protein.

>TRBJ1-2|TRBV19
CASRPRGRGDYGYTF
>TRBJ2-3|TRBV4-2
CASSQEPAGGSTDTQYF
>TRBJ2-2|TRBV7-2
CASSLSRARELFF
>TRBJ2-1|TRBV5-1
CASSLVGTYNEQFF
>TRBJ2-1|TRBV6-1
CASSEYGTGVGYEQFF
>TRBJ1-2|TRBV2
CASSPHQSYGYTF
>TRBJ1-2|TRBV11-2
CASSLSLGRVYYGYTF
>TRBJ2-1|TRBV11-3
CASSPSGAYNEQFF
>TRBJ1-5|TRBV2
CASRLFGGGGQPQHF
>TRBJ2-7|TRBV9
CASSVSGANYEQYF
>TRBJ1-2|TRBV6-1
CASRLGQGTIYGYTF
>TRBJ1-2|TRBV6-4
CASSDSGTGPHLGYTF
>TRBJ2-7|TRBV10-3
CAISRQDYEQYF
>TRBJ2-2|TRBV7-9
CASSLAGTGELFF
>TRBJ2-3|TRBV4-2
CASSNSGRGNTDTQYF
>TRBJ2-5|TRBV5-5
CASTLPPQETQYF
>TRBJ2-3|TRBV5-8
CASSPGGQGHADTQYF
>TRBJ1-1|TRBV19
CASSNRGPMNTEAFF
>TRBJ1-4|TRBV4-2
CASSVGQGDEKLFF
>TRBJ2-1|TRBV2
CASSEGASGIYNEQFF
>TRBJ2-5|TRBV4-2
CASSQPGQGETQYF
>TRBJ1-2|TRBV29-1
CSVDRLGSYGYTF
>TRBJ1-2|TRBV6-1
CASTPRFGEGYTF
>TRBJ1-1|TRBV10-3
CAISDNRGTEAFF
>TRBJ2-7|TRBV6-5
CASYRSSYEQYF
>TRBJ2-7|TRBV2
CASSERQHLNEQYF
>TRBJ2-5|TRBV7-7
CASSLGGTPAETQYF
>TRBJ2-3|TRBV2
CASSSGPSRGSQYF
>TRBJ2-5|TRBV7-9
CASSSPGVQETQYF
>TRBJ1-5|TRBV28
CASSLWGVDQPQHF